This is a list of T cell receptor beta chains from one sample in a study of blood T cells in healthy people across ages. TCRdb reanalysed the 5' RACE reads using MiXCR and keeps one entry per CDR3 protein. The sample contains approximately 960,000 distinct CDR3 sequences, approximately 32% of which appear only once. The sample was also reused in another study, on T cells of mothers and their children.

The material sequenced was blood. Receptor source: a woman aged 40 to 50 in good health. Each CDR3 is given without its conserved first and last residue. Expanded clones are given a class, and other clones once, few, many or no size at all.

15 NA TRBJ2-1 TRBV9 ASSVDPQQGANNEQF
10 few TRBJ2-7 TRBV12-3/TRBV12-4 ASSLGASEQY
12 few TRBJ2-3 TRBV5-1 ASSDKTNTDTQY
13 NA TRBJ2-1 TRBV28 ASSLGSQGYNEQF
16 NA TRBJ2-3 TRBV21-1 ASSLRSRTSGHTDTQY
13 few TRBJ2-7 TRBV4-1 ASSQTLAEAYEQY
13 few TRBJ1-1 TRBV2 ASSGQGLLNTEAF
15 few TRBJ1-2 TRBV7-3 ASSLNPLIAPVDGYT
12 many TRBJ1-6 TRBV9 ASSVGRDYSPLH
13 NA TRBJ2-7 TRBV12-3/TRBV12-4 ASSLRRGGRGEQY
10 NA TRBJ1-2 TRBV4-1 ASSQPRDGYT
13 NA TRBJ1-5 TRBV2 ASSERGGLNQPQH
12 NA TRBJ1-5 TRBV20-1 SARGGVNNQPQH
13 NA TRBJ1-1 TRBV30 AWSVLAAGGAEAF
16 many TRBJ2-6 TRBV5-5 ASSFSLAGNSGANVLT
12 NA TRBJ1-1 TRBV29-1 SVLGYLPDTEAF
11 NA NA TRBV20-1 SARRRDLETQY
9 NA TRBJ1-6 TRBV2 ASSETTPLH
11 few TRBJ2-7 TRBV14 ASSQDITYEQY
15 many TRBJ2-6 TRBV29-1 SVALQGPLSEANVLT
13 many TRBJ2-1 TRBV7-9 ASSLDLRTFNEQF
10 few TRBJ1-2 TRBV12-3/TRBV12-4 ASGQGSGGYT
12 NA TRBJ2-7 TRBV7-6 ASSLDTGTYEQY
14 NA NA TRBV7-2 AGSPTRLSSTDTQY
15 many TRBJ2-3 TRBV5-1 ASSLAEGPSSTDTQY
15 many TRBJ2-1 TRBV10-3 AISDPNTYRAAAEQF
13 few TRBJ2-7 TRBV3-1 ASSPGLAGGFEQY
10 few TRBJ1-1 TRBV28 ASSSDNTEAF
13 many TRBJ1-4 TRBV28 ASSLPTGTNEKLF
11 few TRBJ2-3 TRBV9 ASSVGPPDTQY
15 NA TRBJ1-5 TRBV21-1 ASLLKSGGRSNQPKH
12 NA TRBJ2-2 TRBV5-1 ASSGRGSDGELF
13 NA TRBJ1-5 TRBV20-1 SASIMAEGGQPQH
11 many TRBJ2-7 TRBV7-2 ASSQQQTYEQY
12 NA TRBJ1-5 TRBV20-1 SATSTSWEKPQH
12 many TRBJ2-1 TRBV20-1 SARDPGSANEQF
15 few TRBJ2-3 TRBV9 ASSPEGPLEGTDTQY
13 few TRBJ2-6 TRBV5-1 ASSFGGSGANVPT
10 NA TRBJ1-4 TRBV20-1 SAVTEGEKLF
14 NA NA TRBV12-3/TRBV12-4 ASSPQGALSCYEQY
13 few TRBJ1-2 TRBV12-3/TRBV12-4 ASRPGLTSNYGYT